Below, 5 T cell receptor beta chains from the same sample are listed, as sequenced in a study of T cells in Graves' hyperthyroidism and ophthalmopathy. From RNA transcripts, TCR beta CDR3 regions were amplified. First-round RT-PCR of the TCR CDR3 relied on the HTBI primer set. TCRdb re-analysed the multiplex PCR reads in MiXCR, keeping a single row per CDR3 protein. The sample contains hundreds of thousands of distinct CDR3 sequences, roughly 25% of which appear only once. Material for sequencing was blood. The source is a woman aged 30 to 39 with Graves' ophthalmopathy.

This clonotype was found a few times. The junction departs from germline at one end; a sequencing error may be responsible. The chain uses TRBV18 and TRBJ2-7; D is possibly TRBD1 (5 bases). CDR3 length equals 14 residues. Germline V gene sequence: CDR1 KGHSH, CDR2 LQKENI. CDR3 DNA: TGTGCCAGCTCACCCTCGGACACCTCCCACGAGCAGTACTTC. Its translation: CASSPSDTSHEQYF. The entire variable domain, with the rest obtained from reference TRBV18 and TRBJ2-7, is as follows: NAGVMQNPRHLVRRRGQEARLRCSPMKGHSHVYWYRQLPEEGLKFMVYLQKENIIDESGMPKERFSAEFPKEGPSILRIQQVVRGDSAAYFCASSPSDTSHEQYFGPGTRLTVT.

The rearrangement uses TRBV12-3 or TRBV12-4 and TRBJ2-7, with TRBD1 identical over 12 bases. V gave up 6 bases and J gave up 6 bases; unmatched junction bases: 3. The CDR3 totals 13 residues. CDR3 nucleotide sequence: TGTGCCAGCAGGGGACAGGGGGCAACCGAGCAGTACTTC. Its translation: CASRGQGATEQYF.

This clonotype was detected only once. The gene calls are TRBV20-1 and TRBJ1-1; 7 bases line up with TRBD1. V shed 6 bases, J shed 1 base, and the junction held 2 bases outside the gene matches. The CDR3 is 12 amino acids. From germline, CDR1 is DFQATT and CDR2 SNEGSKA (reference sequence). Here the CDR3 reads CSANRGNTEAFF. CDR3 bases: TGCAGTGCGAACAGGGGGAACACTGAAGCTTTCTTT.

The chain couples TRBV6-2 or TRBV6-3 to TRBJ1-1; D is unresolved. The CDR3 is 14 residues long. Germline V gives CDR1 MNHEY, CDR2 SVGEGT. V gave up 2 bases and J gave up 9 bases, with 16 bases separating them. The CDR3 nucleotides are TGTGCCAGCAGTTACGGCGGCAGCTTAGAAAAAGCTTTCTTT. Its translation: CASSYGGSLEKAFF.

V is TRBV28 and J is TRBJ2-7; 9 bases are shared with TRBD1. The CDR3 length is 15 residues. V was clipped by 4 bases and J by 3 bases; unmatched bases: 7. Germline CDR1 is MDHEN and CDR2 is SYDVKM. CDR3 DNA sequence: TGTGCCAGCAGTTACTCCCGGGACAGGGTCTACGAGCAGTACTTC. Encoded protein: CASSYSRDRVYEQYF.